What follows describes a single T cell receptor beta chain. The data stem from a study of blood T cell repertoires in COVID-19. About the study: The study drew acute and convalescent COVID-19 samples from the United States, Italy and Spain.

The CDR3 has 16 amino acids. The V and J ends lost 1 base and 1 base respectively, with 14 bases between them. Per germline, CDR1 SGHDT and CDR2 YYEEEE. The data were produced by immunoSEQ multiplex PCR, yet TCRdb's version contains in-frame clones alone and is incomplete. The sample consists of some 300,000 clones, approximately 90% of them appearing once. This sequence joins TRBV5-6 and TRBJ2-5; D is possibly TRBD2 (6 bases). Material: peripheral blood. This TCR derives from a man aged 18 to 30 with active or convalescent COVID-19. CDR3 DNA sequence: TGTGCCAGCAGCTTGTTAGCGGCGGAAGGCCAAGAGACCCAGTACTTC. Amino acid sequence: CASSLLAAEGQETQYF.